Below, one T cell receptor (beta chain) is given with its context. Its matching antigen is unknown. Vbeta (60) and Jbeta (13) primers were used in the PCR. Libraries were prepared by immunoSEQ multiplex PCR; TCRdb keeps only in-frame clonotypes and omits some of them. Of about 140,000 clones listed, around 80% were seen once; the top ten hold about 4.9%. The data derive from a study of cytomegalovirus exposure and HLA in healthy donors. Study-level information: About 85 million unique TCRs from HLA-typed donors were held in an early release of data.

Germline values: CDR1 LNHDA, CDR2 SQIVND (reference sequence). The CDR3 has 16 amino acids. With V trimmed by 2 bases and J by 4 bases, 8 bases remained unmatched. Study-wide points: Using a false discovery rate of 0.05, a later analysis showed that approximately 17,000 TCR beta sequences were associated with HLA alleles.

The sample comprised PBMCs. The chain couples TRBV19 to TRBJ2-1; TRBD2 matches 7 bases. This clonotype was sampled from a man aged 25 to 40 in good health. The CDR3: CASSITSASGYNEQFF. CDR3 sequence (DNA): TGTGCCAGTAGTATAACGTCGGCTAGCGGATACAATGAGCAGTTCTTC.